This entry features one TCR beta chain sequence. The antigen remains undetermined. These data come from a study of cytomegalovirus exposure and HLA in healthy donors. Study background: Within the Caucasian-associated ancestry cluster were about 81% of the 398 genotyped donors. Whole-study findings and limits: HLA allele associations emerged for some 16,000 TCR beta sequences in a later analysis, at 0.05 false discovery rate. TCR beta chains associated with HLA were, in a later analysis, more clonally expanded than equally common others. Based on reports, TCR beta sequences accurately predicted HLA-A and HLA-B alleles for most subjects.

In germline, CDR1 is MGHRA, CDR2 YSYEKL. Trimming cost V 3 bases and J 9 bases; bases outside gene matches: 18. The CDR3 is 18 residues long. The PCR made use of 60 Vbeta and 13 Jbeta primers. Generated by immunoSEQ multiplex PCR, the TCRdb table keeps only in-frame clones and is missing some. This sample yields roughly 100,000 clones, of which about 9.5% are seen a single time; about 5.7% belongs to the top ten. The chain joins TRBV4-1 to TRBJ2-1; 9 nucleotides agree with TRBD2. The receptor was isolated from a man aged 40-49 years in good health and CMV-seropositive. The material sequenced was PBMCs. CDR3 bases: TGCGCCAGCAGCCACCTCACCGGGGGTAGCGGGAGAGGTAGTGAGCAGTTCTTC. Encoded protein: CASSHLTGGSGRGSEQFF.